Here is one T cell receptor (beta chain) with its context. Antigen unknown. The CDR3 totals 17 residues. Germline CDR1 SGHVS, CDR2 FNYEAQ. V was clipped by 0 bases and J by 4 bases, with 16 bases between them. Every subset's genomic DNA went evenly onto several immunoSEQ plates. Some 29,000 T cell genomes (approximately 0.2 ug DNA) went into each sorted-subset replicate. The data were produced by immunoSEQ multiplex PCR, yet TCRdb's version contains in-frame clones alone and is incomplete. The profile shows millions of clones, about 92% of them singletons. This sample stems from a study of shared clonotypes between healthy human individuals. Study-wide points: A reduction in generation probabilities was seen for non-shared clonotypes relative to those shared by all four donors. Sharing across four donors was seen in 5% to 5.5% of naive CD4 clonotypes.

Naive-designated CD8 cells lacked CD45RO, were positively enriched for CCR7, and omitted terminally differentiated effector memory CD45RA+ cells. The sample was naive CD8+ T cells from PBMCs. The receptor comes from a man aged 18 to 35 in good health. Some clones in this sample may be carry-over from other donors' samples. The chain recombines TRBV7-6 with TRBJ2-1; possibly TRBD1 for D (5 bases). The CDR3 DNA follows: TGTGCCAGCAGCTTAGCGGTGGCAGGGCCCTCGTACAATGAGCAGTTCTTC. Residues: CASSLAVAGPSYNEQFF.